A selection of T cell receptor beta chains follows, all from one sample in a study of blood T cell repertoires in COVID-19. The assay was immunoSEQ multiplex PCR, and TCRdb's table has in-frame clones only and misses some. The repertoire holds approximately 400,000 clones, with about 90% as singletons. The sequenced material came from peripheral blood. All receptors derive from a man aged 40-49 years with acute or convalescent COVID-19. The CDR3 runs from the conserved cysteine through the conserved F or W. The D gene is left open where the match is weak. Clone size appears in some rows only: once, few, many, or a class for an expanded clone.

V	J	size	D	DNA	CDR3
TRBV27	TRBJ1-1	NA	NA	TGTGCCAGCAGTTTACGTTACACTGAAGCTTTCTTT	CASSLRYTEAFF
TRBV5-1	TRBJ2-2	NA	TRBD1	TGCGCCAGCAGCTTGCAAGGACAGGGGGCGGACGGGGAGCTGTTTTTT	CASSLQGQGADGELFF
TRBV29-1	TRBJ1-2	NA	NA	TGCAGCGTTCAGACAGGAAGCTATGGCTACACCTTC	CSVQTGSYGYTF
TRBV3-1/TRBV3-2	TRBJ1-2	few	NA	TGTGCCAGCAGCCAGCAGGCATCGAGATATGGCTACACCTTC	CASSQQASRYGYTF
TRBV5-6	TRBJ2-5	NA	TRBD1	TGTGCCAGCAGCTCGACAGGGTTGGGAGAGACCCAGTACTTC	CASSSTGLGETQYF
TRBV5-1	TRBJ2-2	once	TRBD2	TGCGCCAGCAGCCCGGGACTAGCGGGGTCCGGGGAGCTGTTTTTT	CASSPGLAGSGELFF
TRBV21-1	TRBJ1-1	NA	NA	TGTGCCAGCAACGATTTTACCGGGACGGAGGGTATGAACACTGAAGCTTTCTTT	CASNDFTGTEGMNTEAFF
TRBV3-1/TRBV3-2	TRBJ2-1	NA	TRBD2	TGTGCCAGCAGCCAAGATGAAAGGACTAGCGTATACAATGAGCAGTTCTTC	CASSQDERTSVYNEQFF
TRBV27	TRBJ2-3	NA	TRBD2	TGTGCCAGCAGTTGGCAGGGACTAGCGGGTTCCGTCAGAACAGATACGCAGTATTTT	CASSWQGLAGSVRTDTQYF
TRBV9	TRBJ2-3	NA	TRBD2	TGTGCCAGCAGCGTAGTGGGACTAGCGAAGACAGATACGCAGTATTTT	CASSVVGLAKTDTQYF
TRBV11-2	TRBJ2-7	NA	NA	TGTGCCAGCAGCTTAGAGGTAGTATCCTACGAGCAGTACTTC	CASSLEVVSYEQYF
TRBV25-1	TRBJ1-2	NA	NA	TGTGCCAGCAGTGAATCTGGACAGTTCTATGGCTACACCTTC	CASSESGQFYGYTF
TRBV4-3	TRBJ2-5	NA	TRBD1	TGCGCCAGCAGCCAAGATGCGACAGGGGGCTGGGAGACCCAGTACTTC	CASSQDATGGWETQYF
TRBV28	TRBJ1-1	NA	TRBD1	TGTGCCAGCAGTTCGACAGGGGAGAGGGCTATGAACACTGAAGCTTTCTTT	CASSSTGERAMNTEAFF
TRBV3-1/TRBV3-2	TRBJ2-7	NA	NA	TGTGCCAGCAGCCAAACCCTCAGCTACGAGCAGTACTTC	CASSQTLSYEQYF
TRBV19	TRBJ2-5	NA	NA	TGTGCCAGTATGAGGCGGTCAGATGTTCAAGAGACCCAGTACTTC	CASMRRSDVQETQYF
TRBV28	TRBJ1-6	NA	NA	TGTGCCAGCAGAAGGGAACGGAGGAATTCACCCCTCCACTTT	CASRRERRNSPLHF
TRBV4-2	TRBJ1-5	NA	NA	TGTGCCAGCAGCCAAGATCATGGCGGGGGGGTGGAAGGCCAGCCCCAGCATTTT	CASSQDHGGGVEGQPQHF
TRBV18	TRBJ2-3	NA	TRBD2	TGTGCCAGCTCACCACCGAGCGGGGGCCGCCTTAGCACAGATACGCAGTATTTT	CASSPPSGGRLSTDTQYF
TRBV2	TRBJ1-5	NA	TRBD1	TGTGCCAGCAGTTTAGAATCGGGACAGGGGGCTGTTTGGAGCAATCAGCCCCAGCATTTT	CASSLESGQGAVWSNQPQHF
TRBV28	TRBJ1-4	NA	NA	TGTGCCAGCAGTTTGGGTGCGGAGGGCGAAAAACTGTTTTTT	CASSLGAEGEKLFF
TRBV30	TRBJ1-1	NA	NA	TGTGCCTGGTCGCGAGCAACTGAAGCTTTCTTT	CAWSRATEAFF
TRBV6-1	TRBJ1-5	NA	NA	TGTGCCAGCAGTGAAAGGCAGGATAGCAATCAGCCCCAGCATTTT	CASSERQDSNQPQHF
TRBV5-1	TRBJ1-2	NA	TRBD1	TGCGCCAGCAGCTGGACGACAGGGGACGGTGGCTACACCTTC	CASSWTTGDGGYTF
TRBV5-1	TRBJ1-2	NA	NA	TGCGCCAGCAGACCGGGAGTCCCCCGTGGCTATGGCTACACCTTC	CASRPGVPRGYGYTF
TRBV7-9	TRBJ2-2	once	NA	TGTGCCAGCGGTCAGGGCTCCGGGGAGCTGTTTTTT	CASGQGSGELFF
TRBV19	TRBJ1-2	NA	TRBD1	TGTGCCATAGGAAACAGGGGGGGGTATGGCTACACCTTC	CAIGNRGGYGYTF
TRBV30	TRBJ1-1	NA	NA	TGTGCCTGGAGTAACCGCGGTTTTGGGGCTTTCTTT	CAWSNRGFGAFF
TRBV12-3/TRBV12-4	TRBJ1-2	NA	NA	TGTGCCAGCAGTCCCACAGGGAACTATGGCTACACCTTC	CASSPTGNYGYTF
TRBV11-2	TRBJ2-5	NA	TRBD2	TGTGCCAGCAGCTTAGTTGGCGGGGGGGCCGTCATAGAGACCCAGTACTTC	CASSLVGGGAVIETQYF
TRBV6-5	TRBJ1-2	NA	NA	TGTGCCAGCGGCAGGGAATTTAACTATGGCTACACCTTC	CASGREFNYGYTF
TRBV2	TRBJ1-1	NA	TRBD1	TGTGCCAGCAGTGGGGACAGGGGGAACCTGAACACTGAAACTTTCTTT	CASSGDRGNLNTETFF
TRBV5-1	TRBJ1-2	NA	TRBD1	TGCGCCAGCAGCCCGGAGGGGGCGGCTGGCTACACCTTC	CASSPEGAAGYTF
TRBV2	TRBJ2-7	NA	NA	TGTGCCAGCTCTACGATGGGCAGGGGGGAAGAGCAGTACTTC	CASSTMGRGEEQYF
TRBV5-1	TRBJ2-3	NA	NA	TGCGCCAGCAGCTCCGGGGGAACGTATAGCACAGATACGCAGTATTTT	CASSSGGTYSTDTQYF
TRBV29-1	TRBJ1-1	NA	TRBD1	TGCAGCGTTGAAGGGCGCAGGGGGCAAGCTGAAGCTTTCTTT	CSVEGRRGQAEAFF
TRBV28	TRBJ2-7	NA	NA	TGTGCCAGTTCCACAGAATCTCCCTACGAGCAGTACTTC	CASSTESPYEQYF
TRBV28	TRBJ1-1	NA	TRBD1	TGTGCCAGCAGTTCCGGACAGGGTTACACTGAAGCTTTCTTT	CASSSGQGYTEAFF
TRBV5-5	TRBJ2-1	NA	NA	TGTGCCAGCAGCCCTAGCCCGGGACACTCTCTAAATGAGCAGTTCTTC	CASSPSPGHSLNEQFF
TRBV11-2	TRBJ1-6	once	NA	TGTGCCAGCAGACGCCCGAGGTTGCCCGGTGGTTATAATTCACCCCTCCACTTT	CASRRPRLPGGYNSPLHF
TRBV6-2/TRBV6-3	TRBJ1-6	NA	NA	TGTGCCAGCAGTCAGACAGATTATAATTCACCCCTCCACTTT	CASSQTDYNSPLHF